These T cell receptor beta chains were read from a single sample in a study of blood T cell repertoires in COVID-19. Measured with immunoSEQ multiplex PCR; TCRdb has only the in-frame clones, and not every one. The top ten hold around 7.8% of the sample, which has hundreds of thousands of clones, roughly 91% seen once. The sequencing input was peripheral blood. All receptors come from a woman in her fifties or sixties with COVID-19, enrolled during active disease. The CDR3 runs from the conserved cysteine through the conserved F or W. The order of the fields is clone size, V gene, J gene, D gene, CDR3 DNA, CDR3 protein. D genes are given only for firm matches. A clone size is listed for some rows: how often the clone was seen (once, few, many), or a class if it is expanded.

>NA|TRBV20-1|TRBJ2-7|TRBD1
TGCAGTGCTCTTACAGGGGGCGAGCAGTACTTC
CSALTGGEQYF
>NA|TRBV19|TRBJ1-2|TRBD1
TGTGCCAGTAGAGCCGGGACAGGCATAAACTATGGCTACACCTTC
CASRAGTGINYGYTF
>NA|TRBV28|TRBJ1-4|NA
TGTGCCAGCAGTTTAATGGGAGAAGGTGAAAAACTGTTTTTT
CASSLMGEGEKLFF
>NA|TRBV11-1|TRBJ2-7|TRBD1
TGTGCCAGCAGCTTAGCAGCGGGACAGGGGGCCCACGAGCAGTACTTC
CASSLAAGQGAHEQYF
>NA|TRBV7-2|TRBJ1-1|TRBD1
TGTGCCAGCAGCTCCGACTGGACAGGGGGCACTGAAGCTTTCTTT
CASSSDWTGGTEAFF
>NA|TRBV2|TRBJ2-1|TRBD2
TGTGCCAGCAGTGAAGCCCAGCGGGGAGGGCAGTTCTTC
CASSEAQRGGQFF
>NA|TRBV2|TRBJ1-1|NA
TGTGCCAGCAGTGGGGGCTGGGACACTGAAGCTTTCTTT
CASSGGWDTEAFF
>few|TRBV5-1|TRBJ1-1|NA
TGCGCCAGCAGCTTGACCCAGGGAAACACTGAAGCTTTCTTT
CASSLTQGNTEAFF
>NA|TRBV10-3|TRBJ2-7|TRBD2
TGTGCCATCAGTGCGGTAGCGGGGGGCTCCTACGAGCAGTACTTC
CAISAVAGGSYEQYF
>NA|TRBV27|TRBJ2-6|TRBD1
TGTGCCAGCACGGGACAGGGATACTCTGGGGCCAACGTCCTGACTTTC
CASTGQGYSGANVLTF
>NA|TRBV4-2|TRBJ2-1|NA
TGTGCCAGCAGCCAACCGGTGGGGACAAACTTCTACAATGAGCAGTTCTTC
CASSQPVGTNFYNEQFF
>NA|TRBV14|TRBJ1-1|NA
TGTGCCAGCAGCCGAGGCAGGGGGAACACTGAAGCTTTCTTT
CASSRGRGNTEAFF
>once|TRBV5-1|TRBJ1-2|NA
TGCGCCAGCAGCTTGTCCACAGCCGACTATGGCTACACCTTC
CASSLSTADYGYTF
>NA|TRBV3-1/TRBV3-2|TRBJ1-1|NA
TGTGCCAGCAAACTAGGAGTTGGCACTGAAGCTTTCTTT
CASKLGVGTEAFF
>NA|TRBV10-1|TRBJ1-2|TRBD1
TGCGCCAGCAGTGAGGGCAGGGGGCTAACCTACACCTTC
CASSEGRGLTYTF
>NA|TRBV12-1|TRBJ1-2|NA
TGTGCCAGCGGTTATTGGACAGACTATAACTATGGCTACACCTTC
CASGYWTDYNYGYTF
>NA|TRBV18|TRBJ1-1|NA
TGTGCCAGCTCACCACCTTCCGTTCGGGGGTTCAGTGAAGCTTTCTTT
CASSPPSVRGFSEAFF
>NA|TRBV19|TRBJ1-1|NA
TGTGCCAGTAGTATAATCGGGGTCACCACTGAAGCTTTCTTT
CASSIIGVTTEAFF
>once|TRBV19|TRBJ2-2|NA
TGTGCCAGTTCCTACCTAGGAGGGGAGCTGTTTTTT
CASSYLGGELFF
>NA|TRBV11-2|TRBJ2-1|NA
TGTGCCAGCAGCGCGGGACCCCTTAATGAGCAGTTCTTC
CASSAGPLNEQFF
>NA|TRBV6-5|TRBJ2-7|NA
TGTGCCAGCAGTTGGTCTACCGGTTACGAGCAGTACTTC
CASSWSTGYEQYF
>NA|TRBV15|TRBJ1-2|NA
TGTGCCACCAGCAGACAGGGGATAGGTCCTGGCTACACCTTC
CATSRQGIGPGYTF
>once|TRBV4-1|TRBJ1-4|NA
TGCGCCAGCAGCCCCAGGGCGTACTTAAATGAAAAACTGTTTTTT
CASSPRAYLNEKLFF
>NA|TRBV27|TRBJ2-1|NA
TGTGCCAGCAGTACAGGGATGGCCTACAATGAGCAGTTCTTC
CASSTGMAYNEQFF
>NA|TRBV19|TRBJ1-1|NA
TGTGCCAGTAGTATGGTAGTGAACACTGAAGCTTTCTTT
CASSMVVNTEAFF
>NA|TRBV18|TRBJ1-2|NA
TGTGCCAGCTCACCGCCGGGAAGGGAGGTCATCAACTATGGCTACACCTTC
CASSPPGREVINYGYTF
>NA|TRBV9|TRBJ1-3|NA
TGTGCCAGCAGACCTCGGGGTTCTGGAAACACCATATATTTT
CASRPRGSGNTIYF
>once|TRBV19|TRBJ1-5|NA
TGTGCCTCAACGGGGAGTAGCAATCAGCCCCAGCATTTT
CASTGSSNQPQHF
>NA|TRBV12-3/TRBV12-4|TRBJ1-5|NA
TGTGCCAGCAGTTTGGGAGGAATGCAGCCCCAGCATTTT
CASSLGGMQPQHF
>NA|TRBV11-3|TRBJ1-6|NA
TGTGCCAGCAGCCGAGGCGAAAATTCACCCCTCCACTTT
CASSRGENSPLHF
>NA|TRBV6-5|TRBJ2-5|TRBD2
TGTGCCAGCAGTTACTTAGCGGGGGGGCGAAAGACCCAGTACTTC
CASSYLAGGRKTQYF
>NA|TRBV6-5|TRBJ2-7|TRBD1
TGTGCCAGCAGTTACTCCCCCGGGACAGCCTACGAGCAGTACTTC
CASSYSPGTAYEQYF
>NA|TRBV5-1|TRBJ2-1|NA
TGCGCCAGCAAAAGGAGGGGGCGGAATGAGCAGTTCTTC
CASKRRGRNEQFF
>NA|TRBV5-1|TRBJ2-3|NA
TGCGCCAGCAGCCCTGGACTTTCCACAGATACGCAGTATTTT
CASSPGLSTDTQYF
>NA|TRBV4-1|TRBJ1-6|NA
TGCGCCAGCAGCCCGGACGGGGTGGGGACACCCCTCCACTTT
CASSPDGVGTPLHF
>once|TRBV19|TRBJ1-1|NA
TGTGCCAGTAGTATGGTAGCGACCACTGAAGCTTTCTTT
CASSMVATTEAFF
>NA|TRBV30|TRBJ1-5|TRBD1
TGTGCCTGGACAGAAACAGGGGGCCTTCAGCCCCAGCATTTT
CAWTETGGLQPQHF
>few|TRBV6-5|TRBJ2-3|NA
TGTGCCAGCACCCCATGGGGATTGGGGCCAGATACGCAGTATTTT
CASTPWGLGPDTQYF
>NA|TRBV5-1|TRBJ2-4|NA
TGCGCCAGCAGCTCCACGGACAGCCTTTTGGCCAAAAACATTCAGTACTTC
CASSSTDSLLAKNIQYF
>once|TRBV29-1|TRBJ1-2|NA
TGCAGCGTTGAAGATCTCGGGGGTGGTGGGGACTATGGCTACACCTTC
CSVEDLGGGGDYGYTF
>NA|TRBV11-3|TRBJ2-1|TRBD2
TGTGCCAGCAGCTTCTCTAGCGGGGGGTCATACAATGAGCAGTTCTTC
CASSFSSGGSYNEQFF
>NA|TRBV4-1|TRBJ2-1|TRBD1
TGCGCCAGCAGCCCCCGGACAGGGCCCTACAATGAGCAGTTCTTC
CASSPRTGPYNEQFF
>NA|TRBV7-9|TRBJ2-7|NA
TGTGCCAGCAGCGTCATATCAGGCAACGAGCAGTACTTC
CASSVISGNEQYF
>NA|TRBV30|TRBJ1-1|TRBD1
TGTGCCTGGTCGAGGGACAGCAAGAACACTGAAGCTTTCTTT
CAWSRDSKNTEAFF
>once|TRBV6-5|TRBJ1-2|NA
TGTGCCAGCAGTTACCGACCGATGGAGGGCTACACCTTC
CASSYRPMEGYTF
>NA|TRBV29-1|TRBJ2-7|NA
TGCAGCGTTGCGGACAGCGACTACGAGCAGTACTTC
CSVADSDYEQYF
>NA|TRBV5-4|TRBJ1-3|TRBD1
TGTGCCAGCAGCCGAATGACAGGGCTCTCTGGAAACACCATATATTTT
CASSRMTGLSGNTIYF
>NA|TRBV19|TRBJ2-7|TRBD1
TGTGCCAGTAGTATAGTCGAGGGGGCCGGGTACGAGCAGTACTTC
CASSIVEGAGYEQYF
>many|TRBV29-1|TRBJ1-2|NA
TGCAGCGTCGAGGACCGGGACATCGACTATGGCTACACCTTC
CSVEDRDIDYGYTF
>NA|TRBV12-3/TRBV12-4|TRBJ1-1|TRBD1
TGTGCCAGCAGCTACACTTCGACAGGGGCAGCTTTCTTT
CASSYTSTGAAFF
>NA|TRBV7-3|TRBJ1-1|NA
TGTGCCAGCAGCTTACAACCGGGGAACACTGAAGCTTTCTTT
CASSLQPGNTEAFF
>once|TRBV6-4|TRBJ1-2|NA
TGTGCCAGCAGTGAGGGGGGCTATGGCTACACCTTC
CASSEGGYGYTF
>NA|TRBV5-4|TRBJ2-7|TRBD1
TGTGCCAGCAGCTATAGGACGGGACAGGGTAACGAGCAGTACTTC
CASSYRTGQGNEQYF
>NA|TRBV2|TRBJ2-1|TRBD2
TGTGCCAGCAGGGGGGGACTAGCGGTCTCCTACAATGAGCAGTTCTTC
CASRGGLAVSYNEQFF
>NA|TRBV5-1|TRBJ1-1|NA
TGCGCCAGCAGCTTGATACGGGGAGATGCTGAAGCTTTCTTT
CASSLIRGDAEAFF
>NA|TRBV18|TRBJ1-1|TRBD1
TGTGCCAGCTCATCGACAGGGGACACTGAAGCTTTCTTT
CASSSTGDTEAFF
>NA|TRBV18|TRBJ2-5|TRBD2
TGTGCCAGCTCGCCAGGACTAGCGGGGGGCCTAGAGACCCAGTACTTC
CASSPGLAGGLETQYF
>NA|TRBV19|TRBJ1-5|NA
TGTGCCAGTAGTTTCGGCCTCAGGAGCGGTCAGCCCCAGCATTTT
CASSFGLRSGQPQHF
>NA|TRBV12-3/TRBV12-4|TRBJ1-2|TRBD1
TGTGCCAGCATCGACAGGGATGGCTACACCTTC
CASIDRDGYTF